This T cell receptor (beta chain) was sequenced in a study of blood T cell repertoires in COVID-19. Study in general: PBMCs, B-cell-depleted T cells, or T cells were the source of the cDNA or gDNA that made up the material.

Authors' processing steps: The assay estimated nucleated cells by amplifying reference gene primers. Produced via immunoSEQ multiplex PCR; TCRdb's table is partial and in-frame only. The V and J calls and clone size come from that table; D and trimming were worked out from the DNA. In the table there are 45,000 to 55,000 clones, more than 70% of which are singletons. The CDR3 loop spans 17 amino acids. Per germline, CDR1 SEHNR and CDR2 FQNEAQ (reference sequence). V shed 1 base and J 3 bases; nucleotides not matched to a gene: 6. The source material was peripheral blood. The chain carries TRBV7-9 and TRBJ2-1; 10 nucleotides agree with TRBD2. This receptor was taken from a human donor in a cohort sampled during active COVID-19. CDR3 DNA sequence: TGTGCCAGCAGCTTAGTTGGACTAGCGGTCTTCTACAATGAGCAGTTCTTC. This codes for CASSLVGLAVFYNEQFF.